The 8 T cell receptor beta chains below were found in one sample sequenced in a study of neoadjuvant anti-PD-1 for oral cavity cancer. The assay was immunoSEQ multiplex PCR, and TCRdb's table has in-frame clones only and misses some. The sample records 80,000 to 95,000 clones, under 85% being singletons. The input for sequencing was PBMCs, taken before nivolumab (anti-PD-1) treatment. These receptors were obtained from a person between 40 and 85 years old with oral cavity squamous cell carcinoma.

The chain combines TRBV28 with TRBJ2-1, with 8 nucleotides matching TRBD1. Germline V CDR1 and CDR2: MDHEN, SYDVKM. The CDR3 consists of 15 residues. Trimming removed 3 bases from V and 6 bases from J; junction bases left unmatched: 7. The CDR3 sequence is CASSFRQGMVNEQFF. The CDR3 bases are TGTGCCAGCAGTTTCAGACAGGGGATGGTCAATGAGCAGTTCTTC.

This chain uses TRBV7-6 with TRBJ1-5; D is ambiguous. CDR3 length: 13 amino acids. Germline V CDR1 and CDR2: SGHVS, FNYEAQ. Trimming took 3 bases from V and 4 from J, leaving 7 bases between them. The CDR3, as DNA: TGTGCCAGCAGCTTCACAGAGAATCAGCCCCAGCATTTT. This codes for CASSFTENQPQHF.

This clone was detected only once. In nucleotides, the CDR3 is TGTGCCATCAGTGACGGGACCCCGGGCCCAGATACGCAGTATTTT. Amino acids: CAISDGTPGPDTQYF. The chain employs TRBV10-3 and TRBJ2-3; D could derive from TRBD1 or TRBD2 (5 bases each). Germline V gene sequence: CDR1 ENHRY, CDR2 SYGVKD. The CDR3 contains 15 residues. V gave up 3 bases and J gave up 4 bases, with 14 bases separating them.

V and J are TRBV29-1 and TRBJ1-3, with D uncertain. This CDR3 has 13 residues. Trimming took 6 bases from V and 2 from J, leaving 11 bases between them. Germline V gives CDR1 SQVTM, CDR2 ANQGSEA. The CDR3 bases are TGCAGCGTGCGCACAGATCCTGGAAACACCATATATTTT. Protein product: CSVRTDPGNTIYF.

This chain links TRBV9 with TRBJ2-3; D is unresolved. Looked up from germline, CDR1 is SGDLS and CDR2 is YYNGEE. V lost 3 bases to trimming and J lost 7 bases, with 9 bases between them. CDR3 length: 12 amino acids. This CDR3 is CASSANSNTQYF. CDR3 nucleotide sequence: TGTGCCAGCAGCGCGAACTCAAATACGCAGTATTTT.

The chain is built from TRBV10-3 and TRBJ1-2; no firm D call. V gave up 8 bases and J gave up 4 bases, with 14 bases separating them. Per the germline V gene, CDR1 is ENHRY and CDR2 is SYGVKD. The CDR3 length is 13 residues. The CDR3 reads CAIRALQAYGYTF. The CDR3, as DNA: TGTGCCATCCGGGCCCTGCAGGCCTATGGCTACACCTTC.

The CDR3 loop is CASSLDRDPIAGETQYF. The DNA for the CDR3 is TGTGCCAGCAGCTTGGACCGGGACCCAATAGCAGGAGAGACCCAGTACTTC. The V gene is TRBV11-2, the J gene TRBJ2-5, with D tentatively TRBD1 or TRBD2 (5 bases each). Deletions cut 3 bases from V and 4 bases from J, with 21 bases between. CDR3 size: 17 residues. The germline gives CDR1 SGHAT, CDR2 FQNNGV.

This sequence joins TRBV5-1 and TRBJ2-3; TRBD1 agrees at 12 bases. Germline loops: CDR1 SGHRS, CDR2 YFSETQ. This CDR3 comprises 16 residues. Trimming at V came to 1 base and at J to 3 bases, leaving 3 bases not matched to a gene. This chain's CDR3 is CASSLWDRGLTDTQYF. In DNA, the CDR3 is TGCGCCAGCAGCTTGTGGGACAGGGGGCTGACAGATACGCAGTATTTT.